This record looks at one TCR beta chain sequence and its context. Antigen unknown. No patient had autoimmune disease or received systemic immunosuppression. Assay used: immunoSEQ multiplex PCR; TCRdb lists only in-frame clones, some missing. The sample has some 67,000 clones; almost 85% are singletons. The data derive from a study of OX40 agonist ivuxolimab in advanced cancers. Study details: Every 2 weeks, patients got intravenous ivuxolimab at one of six dose levels (0.01-10 mg/kg).

Overall study findings and caveats: CD8+ T cells averaged more expanded clones than CD4+.

The TCR comes from an adult with an advanced solid tumor such as melanoma, head and neck, liver or kidney cancer. The sample in question was CD4+ or CD8+ T cells sorted from blood, obtained in a trial of the OX40 agonist ivuxolimab.

The CDR3 loop reads CASSYSLGGGSEAFF. The CDR3 bases are TGTGCCAGCAGTTACTCGCTGGGGGGGGGCTCTGAAGCTTTCTTT. The rearrangement uses TRBV6-5 and TRBJ1-1; TRBD1 might be the D (6 bases). CDR3 length equals 15 residues. Germline values: CDR1 MNHEY, CDR2 SVGAGI. Trimming stripped 0 bases from V and 6 bases from J, with 14 bases between.